The entry that follows covers one TCR beta chain sequence. Antigen unknown. TCRdb keeps only in-frame clones here, not all; method: immunoSEQ multiplex PCR. The table includes 150,000 to 200,000 clones, approximately 87% detected once. This CDR3 is 14 amino acids long. J was trimmed by 5 bases and V by 6 bases; bases with no gene match: 5. Per the germline V gene, CDR1 is MNHEY and CDR2 is SVGAGI. The data were obtained in a study of cytomegalovirus exposure and HLA in healthy donors. Study-level results: According to a subsequent analysis, TCR clusters identified in the first cohort showed a tendency to co-occur across the approximately 110 validation repertoires. There were 150 to 200 TCR beta chains listed as cytomegalovirus-associated.

The material sequenced was PBMCs. The chain combines TRBV6-5 with TRBJ1-5; TRBD1 agrees at 9 bases. The receptor's source is a woman aged 25 to 39 in good health and CMV-seronegative. CDR3 nucleotide sequence: TGTGCCAGCAGCCGGACAGGGGACCATCAGCCCCAGCATTTT. Translating it yields CASSRTGDHQPQHF.